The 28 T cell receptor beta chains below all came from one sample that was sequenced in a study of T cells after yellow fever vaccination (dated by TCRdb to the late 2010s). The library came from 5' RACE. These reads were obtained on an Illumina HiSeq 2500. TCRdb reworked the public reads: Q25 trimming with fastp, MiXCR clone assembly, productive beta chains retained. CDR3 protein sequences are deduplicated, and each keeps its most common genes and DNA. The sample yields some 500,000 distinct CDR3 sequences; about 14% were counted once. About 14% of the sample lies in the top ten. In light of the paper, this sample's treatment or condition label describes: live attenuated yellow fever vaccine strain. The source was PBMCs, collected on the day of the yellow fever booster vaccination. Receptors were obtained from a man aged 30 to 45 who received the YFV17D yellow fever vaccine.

CDR3: CASSQGPRGSTSGDTQYF. CDR3 nucleotides: TGTGCCAGCAGCCAAGGACCTAGAGGGAGCACTTCTGGGGATACGCAGTATTTT. The rearrangement joins TRBV3-1 to TRBJ2-3; tentative D call: TRBD2 (5 bases). CDR1 is LGHDT, CDR2 YNNKEL, per germline (reference sequence). V shed 1 base and J shed 6 bases, with 23 bases lying between them. This CDR3 is 18 amino acids long.

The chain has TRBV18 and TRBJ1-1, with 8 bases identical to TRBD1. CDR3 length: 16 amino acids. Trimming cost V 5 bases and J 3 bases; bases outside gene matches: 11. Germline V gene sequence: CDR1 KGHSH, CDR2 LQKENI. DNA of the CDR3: TGTGCCAGCTCAAACTTTCCTCAGGGGGCGGACACTGAAGCTTTCTTT. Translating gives CASSNFPQGADTEAFF. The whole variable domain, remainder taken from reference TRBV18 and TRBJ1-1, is NAGVMQNPRHLVRRRGQEARLRCSPMKGHSHVYWYRQLPEEGLKFMVYLQKENIIDESGMPKERFSAEFPKEGPSILRIQQVVRGDSAAYFCASSNFPQGADTEAFFGQGTRLTVV.

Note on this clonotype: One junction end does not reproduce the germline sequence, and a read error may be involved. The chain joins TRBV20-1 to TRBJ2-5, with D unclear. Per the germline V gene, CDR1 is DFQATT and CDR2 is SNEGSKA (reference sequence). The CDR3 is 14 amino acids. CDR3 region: CSARGMEYQETQYF. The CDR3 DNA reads TGCAGTGCCAGAGGCATGGAGTACCAAGAGACCCAGTACTTC.

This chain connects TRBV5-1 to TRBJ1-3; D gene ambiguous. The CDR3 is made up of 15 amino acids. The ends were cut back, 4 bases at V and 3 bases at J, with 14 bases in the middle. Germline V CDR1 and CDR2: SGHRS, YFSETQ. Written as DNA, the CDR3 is TGCGCCAGCAGCGCCAGTGAAGGGTTTGGAAACACCATATATTTT. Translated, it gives CASSASEGFGNTIYF.

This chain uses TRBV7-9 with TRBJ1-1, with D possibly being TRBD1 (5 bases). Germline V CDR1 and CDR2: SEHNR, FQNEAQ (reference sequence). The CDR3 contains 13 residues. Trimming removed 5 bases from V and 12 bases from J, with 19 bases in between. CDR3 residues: CASSPGTSFGSFF. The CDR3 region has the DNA TGTGCCAGCAGCCCCGGGACCAGTTTCGGGTCTTTCTTT.

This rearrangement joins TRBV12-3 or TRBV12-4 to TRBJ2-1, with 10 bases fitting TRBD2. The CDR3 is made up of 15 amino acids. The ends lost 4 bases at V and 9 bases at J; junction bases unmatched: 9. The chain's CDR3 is CASSSSGSKNGEQFF. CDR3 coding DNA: TGTGCCAGCAGTTCTAGCGGGAGTAAAAACGGTGAGCAGTTCTTC.

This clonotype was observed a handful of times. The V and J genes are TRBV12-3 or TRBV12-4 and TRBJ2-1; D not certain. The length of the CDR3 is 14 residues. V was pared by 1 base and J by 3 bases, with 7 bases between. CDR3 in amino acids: CASSLVSVYNEQFF. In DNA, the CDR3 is TGTGCCAGCAGTTTAGTTTCAGTCTACAATGAGCAGTTCTTC.

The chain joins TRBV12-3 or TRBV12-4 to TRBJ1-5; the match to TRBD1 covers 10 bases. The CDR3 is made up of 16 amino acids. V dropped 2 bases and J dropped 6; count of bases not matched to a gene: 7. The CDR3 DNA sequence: TGTGCCAGCAGTTTACTAGTTGGGACAGGGGTTCAGCCCCAGCATTTT. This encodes CASSLLVGTGVQPQHF.

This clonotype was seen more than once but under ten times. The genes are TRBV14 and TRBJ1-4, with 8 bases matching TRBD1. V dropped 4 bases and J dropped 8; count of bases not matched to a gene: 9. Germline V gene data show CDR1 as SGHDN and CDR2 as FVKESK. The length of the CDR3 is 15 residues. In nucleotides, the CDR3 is TGTGCCAGCAGCCCGGCAGGACAGGGTTGGGAAAAACTGTTTTTT. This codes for CASSPAGQGWEKLFF. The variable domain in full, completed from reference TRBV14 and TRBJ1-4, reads EAGVTQFPSHSVIEKGQTVTLRCDPISGHDNLYWYRRVMGKEIKFLLHFVKESKQDESGMPNNRFLAERTGGTYSTLKVQPAELEDSGVYFCASSPAGQGWEKLFFGSGTQLSVL.

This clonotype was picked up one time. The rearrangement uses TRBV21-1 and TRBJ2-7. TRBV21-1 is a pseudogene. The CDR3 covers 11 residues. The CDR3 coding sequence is TGTGCCAGCAGCAAAGATTGGGCGCAGTACTTC. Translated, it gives CASSKDWAQYF.

This chain's CDR3 is CASSFSGKNTGELFF. The CDR3, as DNA: TGTGCCAGTAGTTTCTCAGGGAAAAACACCGGGGAGCTGTTTTTT. The genes are TRBV19 and TRBJ2-2, with TRBD1 as a possible D gene (5 bases). V lost 5 bases and J 2 bases, leaving 12 bases between the germline ends. The CDR3 is 15 amino acids. Germline assignment: CDR1 LNHDA and CDR2 SQIVND (reference sequence).

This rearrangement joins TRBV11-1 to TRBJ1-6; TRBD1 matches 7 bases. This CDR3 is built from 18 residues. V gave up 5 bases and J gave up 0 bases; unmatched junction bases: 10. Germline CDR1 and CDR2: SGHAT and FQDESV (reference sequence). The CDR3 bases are TGTGCCAGCAGCCGCCGAGTACAGGGGAGCTCCTATAATTCACCCCTCCACTTT. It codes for CASSRRVQGSSYNSPLHF.

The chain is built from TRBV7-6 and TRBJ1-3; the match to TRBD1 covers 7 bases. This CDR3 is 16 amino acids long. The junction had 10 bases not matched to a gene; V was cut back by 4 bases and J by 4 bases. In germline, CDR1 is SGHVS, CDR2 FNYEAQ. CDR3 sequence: CASSSTGMGSGNTIYF. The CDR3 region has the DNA TGTGCCAGCAGCTCGACAGGGATGGGAAGCGGAAACACCATATATTTT.

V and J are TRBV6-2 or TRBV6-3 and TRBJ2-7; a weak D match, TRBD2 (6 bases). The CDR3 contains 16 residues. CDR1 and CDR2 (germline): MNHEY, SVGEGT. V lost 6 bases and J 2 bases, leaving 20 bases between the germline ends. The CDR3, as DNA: TGTGCCAGCAGGAAGCCCCGCGGAGGGAGCGCCTACGAGCAGTACTTC. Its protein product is CASRKPRGGSAYEQYF.

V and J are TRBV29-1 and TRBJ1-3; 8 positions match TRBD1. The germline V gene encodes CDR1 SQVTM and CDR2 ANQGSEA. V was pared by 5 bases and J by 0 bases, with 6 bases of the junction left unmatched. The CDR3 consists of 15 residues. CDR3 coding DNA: TGCAGCGTTTCGACAGGGGTCTTCTCTGGAAACACCATATATTTT. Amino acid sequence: CSVSTGVFSGNTIYF.

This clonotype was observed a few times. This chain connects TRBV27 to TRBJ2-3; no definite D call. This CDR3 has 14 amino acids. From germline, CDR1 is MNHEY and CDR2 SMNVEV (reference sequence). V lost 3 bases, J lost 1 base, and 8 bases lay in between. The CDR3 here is CASSFGKRTDTQYF. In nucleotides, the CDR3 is TGTGCCAGCAGTTTCGGCAAACGCACAGATACGCAGTATTTT.

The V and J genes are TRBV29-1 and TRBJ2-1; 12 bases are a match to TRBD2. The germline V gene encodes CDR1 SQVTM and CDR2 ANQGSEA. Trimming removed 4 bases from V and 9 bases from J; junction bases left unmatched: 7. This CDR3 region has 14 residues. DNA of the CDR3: TGCAGCGTTGGTTGGACTAGCGGGGTGAGTGAGCAGTTCTTC. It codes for CSVGWTSGVSEQFF.

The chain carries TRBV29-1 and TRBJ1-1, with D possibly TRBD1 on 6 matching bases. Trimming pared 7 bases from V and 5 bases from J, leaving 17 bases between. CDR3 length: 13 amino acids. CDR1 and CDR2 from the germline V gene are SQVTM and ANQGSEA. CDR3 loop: CSGSTGGGTEAFF. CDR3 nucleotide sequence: TGCAGCGGCTCCACCGGAGGGGGGACTGAAGCTTTCTTT.

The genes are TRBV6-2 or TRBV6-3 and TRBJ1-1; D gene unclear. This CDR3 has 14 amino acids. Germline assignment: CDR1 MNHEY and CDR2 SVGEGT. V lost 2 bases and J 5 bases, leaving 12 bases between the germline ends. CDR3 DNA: TGTGCCAGCAGTTACGGGGTCTCCAGGACTGAAGCTTTCTTT. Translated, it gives CASSYGVSRTEAFF.

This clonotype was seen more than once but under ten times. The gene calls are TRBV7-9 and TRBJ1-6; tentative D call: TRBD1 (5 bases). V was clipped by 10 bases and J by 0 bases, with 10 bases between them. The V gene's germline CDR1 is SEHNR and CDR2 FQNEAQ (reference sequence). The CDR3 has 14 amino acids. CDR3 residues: CATGDSSYNSPLHF. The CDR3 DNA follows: TGTGCCACCGGTGACAGCTCCTATAATTCACCCCTCCACTTT.

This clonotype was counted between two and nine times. The CDR3 loop reads CAISDKGERAFF. The CDR3 region has the DNA TGTGCCATCAGTGATAAAGGGGAGAGAGCTTTCTTT. The rearrangement joins TRBV10-3 to TRBJ1-1; perhaps TRBD1 as D (5 bases). V dropped 3 bases and J dropped 10 bases, with 12 bases sitting between them. Per germline, CDR1 ENHRY and CDR2 SYGVKD. This CDR3 comprises 12 residues.

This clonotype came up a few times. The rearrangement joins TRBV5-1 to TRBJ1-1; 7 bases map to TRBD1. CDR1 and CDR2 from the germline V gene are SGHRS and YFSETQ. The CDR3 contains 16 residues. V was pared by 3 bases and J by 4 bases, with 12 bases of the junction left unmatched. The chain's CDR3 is CASSSGTGVGGTEAFF. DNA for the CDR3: TGCGCCAGCAGCTCCGGTACAGGGGTAGGTGGCACTGAAGCTTTCTTT.

CDR3 sequence reads: CASEWPAFQETQYF. In DNA form, the CDR3 reads TGTGCCAGCGAGTGGCCGGCTTTCCAAGAGACCCAGTACTTC. The V and J genes are TRBV6-2 or TRBV6-3 and TRBJ2-5; D call uncertain. Germline V gene data show CDR1 as MNHEY and CDR2 as SVGEGT. Trimming removed 8 bases at V and 1 base at J, with 14 bases between. The CDR3 is 14 residues long.

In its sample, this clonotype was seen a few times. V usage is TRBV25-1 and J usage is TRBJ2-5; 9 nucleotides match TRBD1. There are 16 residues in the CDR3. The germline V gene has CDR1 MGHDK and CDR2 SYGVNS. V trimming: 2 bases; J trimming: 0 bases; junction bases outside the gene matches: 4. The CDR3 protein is CASSEGDRVYQETQYF. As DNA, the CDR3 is TGTGCCAGCAGTGAAGGGGACAGGGTGTACCAAGAGACCCAGTACTTC.

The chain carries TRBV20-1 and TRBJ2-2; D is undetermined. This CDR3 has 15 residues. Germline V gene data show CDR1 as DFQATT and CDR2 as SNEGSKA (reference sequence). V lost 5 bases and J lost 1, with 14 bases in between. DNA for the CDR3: TGCAGTGCTCCCGGTGGCAGCCGGAACACCGGGGAGCTGTTTTTT. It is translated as CSAPGGSRNTGELFF.

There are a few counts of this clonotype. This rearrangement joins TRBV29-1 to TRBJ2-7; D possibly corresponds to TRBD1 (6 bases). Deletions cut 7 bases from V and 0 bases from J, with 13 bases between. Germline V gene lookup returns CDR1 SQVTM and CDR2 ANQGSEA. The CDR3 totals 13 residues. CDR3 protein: CSAEDRFSYEQYF. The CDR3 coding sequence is TGCAGCGCCGAGGACAGATTCTCCTACGAGCAGTACTTC.

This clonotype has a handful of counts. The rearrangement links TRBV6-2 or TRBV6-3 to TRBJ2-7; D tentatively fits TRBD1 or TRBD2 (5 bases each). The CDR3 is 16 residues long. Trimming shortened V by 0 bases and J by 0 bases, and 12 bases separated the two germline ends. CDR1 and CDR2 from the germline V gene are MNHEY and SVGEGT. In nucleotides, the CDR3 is TGTGCCAGCAGTTACTCCTCCGGGACCACCTCCTACGAGCAGTACTTC. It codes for CASSYSSGTTSYEQYF.

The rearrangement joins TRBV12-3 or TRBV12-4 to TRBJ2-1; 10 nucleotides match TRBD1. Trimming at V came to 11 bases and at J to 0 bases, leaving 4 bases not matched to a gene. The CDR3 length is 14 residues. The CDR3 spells CAGGTGASYNEQFF. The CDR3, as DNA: TGTGCCGGTGGGACAGGGGCCTCCTACAATGAGCAGTTCTTC.